This T cell receptor (beta chain) was identified in a study of cytomegalovirus exposure and HLA in healthy donors. Findings of the study overall: Clonal expansion, a later analysis showed, was greater in HLA-associated TCR beta chains than in equally common others. According to an earlier analysis, most TCR beta V segments yielded productive rearrangements about 87% or about 30% of the time. Apparent HLA restriction characterized most CMV-associated TCR beta chains in a later analysis.

Those who donated were healthy bone marrow donors. This CDR3 comprises 14 residues. CDR1 is SNHLY, CDR2 FYNNEI, per germline. Trimming pared 7 bases from V and 4 bases from J, leaving 17 bases between. Concerning this clone itself: Its specificity is unknown.

PCR used 60 Vbeta primers and 13 Jbeta primers. This table comes from immunoSEQ multiplex PCR, and its TCRdb copy is limited to in-frame clones, with some not included. The data show some 170,000 clones, almost 80% seen once. The receptor was isolated from a man aged 35 to 55 in good health and CMV-seropositive. The chain carries TRBV2 and TRBJ2-7; D might be TRBD1 (6 bases). The sample taken for sequencing was PBMCs. The DNA of the CDR3 is TGTGCCAGCACCCCGGAGGCAGGGGCTTACGAGCAGTACTTC. It yields the protein CASTPEAGAYEQYF.